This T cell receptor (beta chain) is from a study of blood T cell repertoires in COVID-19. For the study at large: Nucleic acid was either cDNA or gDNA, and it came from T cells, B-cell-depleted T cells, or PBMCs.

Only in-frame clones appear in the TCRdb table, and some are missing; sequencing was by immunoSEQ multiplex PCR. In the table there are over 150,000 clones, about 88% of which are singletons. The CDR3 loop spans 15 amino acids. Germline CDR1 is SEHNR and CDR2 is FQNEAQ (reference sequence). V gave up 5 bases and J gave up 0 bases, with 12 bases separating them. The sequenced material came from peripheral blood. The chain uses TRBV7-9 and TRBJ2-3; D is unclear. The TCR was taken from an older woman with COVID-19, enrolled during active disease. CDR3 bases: TGTGCCAGCAGCCCTATAGGAGCTAGCACAGATACGCAGTATTTT. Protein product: CASSPIGASTDTQYF.